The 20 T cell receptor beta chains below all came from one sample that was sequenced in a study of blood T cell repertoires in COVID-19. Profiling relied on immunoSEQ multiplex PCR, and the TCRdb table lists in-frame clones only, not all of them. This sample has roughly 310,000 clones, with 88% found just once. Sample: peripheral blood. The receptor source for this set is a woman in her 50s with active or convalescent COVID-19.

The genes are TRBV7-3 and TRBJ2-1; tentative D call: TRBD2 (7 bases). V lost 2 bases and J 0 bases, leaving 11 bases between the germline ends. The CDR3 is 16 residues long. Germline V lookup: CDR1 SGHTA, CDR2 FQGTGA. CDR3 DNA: TGTGCCAGCAGCTTAGGGGGGGCAGTCTCCTACAATGAGCAGTTCTTC. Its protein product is CASSLGGAVSYNEQFF.

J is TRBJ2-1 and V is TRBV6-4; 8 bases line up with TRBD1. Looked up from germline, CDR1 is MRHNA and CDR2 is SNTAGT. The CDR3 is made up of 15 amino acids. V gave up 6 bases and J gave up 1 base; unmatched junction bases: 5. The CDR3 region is CASSPQGGSYNEQFF. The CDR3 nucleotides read TGTGCCAGCAGCCCACAGGGGGGATCCTACAATGAGCAGTTCTTC.

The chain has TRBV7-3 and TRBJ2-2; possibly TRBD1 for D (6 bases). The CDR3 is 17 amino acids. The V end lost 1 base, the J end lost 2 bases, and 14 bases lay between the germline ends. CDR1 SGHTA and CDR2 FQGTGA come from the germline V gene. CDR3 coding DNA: TGTGCCAGCAGCTTAAAGCCCAGGGGCCGAAACACCGGGGAGCTGTTTTTT. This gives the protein CASSLKPRGRNTGELFF.

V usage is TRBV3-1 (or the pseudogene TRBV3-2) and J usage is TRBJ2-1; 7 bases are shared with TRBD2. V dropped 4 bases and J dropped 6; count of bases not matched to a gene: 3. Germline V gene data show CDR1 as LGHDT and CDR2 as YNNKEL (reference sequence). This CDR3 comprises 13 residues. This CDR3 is CASSPTSPNEQFF. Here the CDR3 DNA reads TGTGCCAGCAGCCCGACTAGCCCCAATGAGCAGTTCTTC.

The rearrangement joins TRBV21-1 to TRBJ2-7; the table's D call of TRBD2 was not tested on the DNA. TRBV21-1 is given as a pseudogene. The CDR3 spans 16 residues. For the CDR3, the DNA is TGTGCCAGCAGCAAAGCGTTTAGCGGGAGATCCTACGAGCAGTACTTC. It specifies CASSKAFSGRSYEQYF.

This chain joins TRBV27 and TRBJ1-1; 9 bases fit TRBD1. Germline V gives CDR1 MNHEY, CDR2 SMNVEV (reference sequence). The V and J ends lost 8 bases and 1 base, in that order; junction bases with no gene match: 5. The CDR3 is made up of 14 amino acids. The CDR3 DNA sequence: TGTGCCAGCTACCCGACAGGGGGGAACACTGAAGCTTTCTTT. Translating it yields CASYPTGGNTEAFF.

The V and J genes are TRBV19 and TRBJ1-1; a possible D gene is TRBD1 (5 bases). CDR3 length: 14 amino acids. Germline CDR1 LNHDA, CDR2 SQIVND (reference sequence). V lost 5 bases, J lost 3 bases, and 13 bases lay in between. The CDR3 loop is CASSSYVGHTEAFF. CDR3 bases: TGTGCCAGTAGTTCCTACGTGGGGCACACTGAAGCTTTCTTT.

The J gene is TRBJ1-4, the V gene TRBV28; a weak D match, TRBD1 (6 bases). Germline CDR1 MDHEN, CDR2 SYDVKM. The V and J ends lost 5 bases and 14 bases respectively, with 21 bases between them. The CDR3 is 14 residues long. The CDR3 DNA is TGTGCCAGCAGTAACACCGGGACACTCTTTCGCCTGTTTTTT. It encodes CASSNTGTLFRLFF.

CDR3: CASSSGGGLGTEAFF. The CDR3, as DNA: TGTGCCAGCAGTTCGGGAGGGGGCTTGGGAACTGAAGCTTTCTTT. This chain joins TRBV5-6 and TRBJ1-1; 7 bases agree with TRBD1. Germline lookup yields CDR1 SGHDT and CDR2 YYEEEE. This CDR3 has 15 residues. V shed 5 bases, J shed 5 bases, and the junction held 12 bases outside the gene matches. Based on the CDR3 plus reference TRBV5-6 and TRBJ1-1, the full variable domain is DAGVTQSPTHLIKTRGQQVTLRCSPKSGHDTVSWYQQALGQGPQFIFQYYEEEERQRGNFPDRFSGHQFPNYSSELNVNALLLGDSALYLCASSSGGGLGTEAFFGQGTRLTVV.

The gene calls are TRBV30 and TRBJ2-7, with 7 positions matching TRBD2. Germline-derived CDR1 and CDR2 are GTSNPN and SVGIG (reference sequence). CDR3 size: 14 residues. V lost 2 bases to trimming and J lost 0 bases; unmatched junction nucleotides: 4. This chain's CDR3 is CAWSLGGISYEQYF. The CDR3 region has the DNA TGTGCCTGGAGTCTGGGGGGGATCTCCTACGAGCAGTACTTC. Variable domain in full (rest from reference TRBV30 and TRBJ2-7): SQTIHQWPATLVQPVGSPLSLECTVEGTSNPNLYWYRQAAGRGLQLLFYSVGIGQISSEVPQNLSASRPQDRQFILSSKKLLLSDSGFYLCAWSLGGISYEQYFGPGTRLTVT.

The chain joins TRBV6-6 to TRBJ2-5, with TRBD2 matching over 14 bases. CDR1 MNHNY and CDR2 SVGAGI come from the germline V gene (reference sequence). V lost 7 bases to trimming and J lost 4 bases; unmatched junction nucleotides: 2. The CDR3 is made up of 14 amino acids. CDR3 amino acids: CASKGTSGGETQYF. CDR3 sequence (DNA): TGTGCCAGCAAAGGGACTAGCGGGGGAGAGACCCAGTACTTC.

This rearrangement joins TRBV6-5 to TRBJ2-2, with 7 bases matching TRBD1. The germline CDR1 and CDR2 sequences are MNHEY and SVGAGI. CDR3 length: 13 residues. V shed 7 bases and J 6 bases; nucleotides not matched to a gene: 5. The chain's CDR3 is CASTQGTAGELFF. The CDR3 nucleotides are TGTGCCAGCACCCAAGGGACAGCCGGGGAGCTGTTTTTT.

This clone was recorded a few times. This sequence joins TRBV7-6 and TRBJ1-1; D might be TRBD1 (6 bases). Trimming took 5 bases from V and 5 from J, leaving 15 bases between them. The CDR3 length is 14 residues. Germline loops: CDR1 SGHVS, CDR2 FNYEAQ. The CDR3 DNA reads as TGTGCCAGCAGCCTATCCGGGGGGCCTACTGAAGCTTTCTTT. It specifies CASSLSGGPTEAFF. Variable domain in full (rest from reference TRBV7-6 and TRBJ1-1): GAGVSQSPRYKVTKRGQDVALRCDPISGHVSLYWYRQALGQGPEFLTYFNYEAQQDKSGLPNDRFSAERPEGSISTLTIQRTEQRDSAMYRCASSLSGGPTEAFFGQGTRLTVV.

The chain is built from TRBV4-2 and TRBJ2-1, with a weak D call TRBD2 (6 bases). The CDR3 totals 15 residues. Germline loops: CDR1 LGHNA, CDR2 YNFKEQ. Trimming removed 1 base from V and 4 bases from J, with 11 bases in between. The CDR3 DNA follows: TGTGCCAGCAGCCAAGTCTGGGAGGAGTACAATGAGCAGTTCTTC. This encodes CASSQVWEEYNEQFF.

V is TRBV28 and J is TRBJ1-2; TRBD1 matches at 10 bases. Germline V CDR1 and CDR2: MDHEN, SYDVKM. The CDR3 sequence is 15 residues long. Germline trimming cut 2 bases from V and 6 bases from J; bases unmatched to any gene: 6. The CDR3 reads CASSLPTGQGHGYTF. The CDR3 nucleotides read TGTGCCAGCAGTTTACCGACGGGACAGGGGCATGGCTACACCTTC.

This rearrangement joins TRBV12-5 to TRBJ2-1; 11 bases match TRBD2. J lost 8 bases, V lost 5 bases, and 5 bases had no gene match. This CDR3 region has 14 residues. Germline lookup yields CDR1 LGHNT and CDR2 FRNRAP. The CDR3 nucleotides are TGTGCTAGTGGTCTCGGGACTAGCGGCGATGAGCAGTTCTTC. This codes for CASGLGTSGDEQFF.

Here the CDR3 DNA reads TGCGCCAGCAGTCAATCGATTGAAACAGTTAATTCACCCCTCCACTTT. It codes for CASSQSIETVNSPLHF. J is TRBJ1-6 and V is TRBV23-1; D gene uncertain. TRBV23-1 is filed as an ORF, its function uncertain. CDR3 size: 16 residues. Between the trimmed V and J ends, which lost 0 bases and 6 bases, there was a span of 12 bases.

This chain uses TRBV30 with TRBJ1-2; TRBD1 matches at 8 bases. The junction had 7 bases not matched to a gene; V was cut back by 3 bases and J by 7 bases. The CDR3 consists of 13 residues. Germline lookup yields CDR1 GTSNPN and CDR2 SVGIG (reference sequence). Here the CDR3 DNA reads TGTGCCTGGAGGGACAGGGCCTATAGTGGCTACACCTTC. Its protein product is CAWRDRAYSGYTF.

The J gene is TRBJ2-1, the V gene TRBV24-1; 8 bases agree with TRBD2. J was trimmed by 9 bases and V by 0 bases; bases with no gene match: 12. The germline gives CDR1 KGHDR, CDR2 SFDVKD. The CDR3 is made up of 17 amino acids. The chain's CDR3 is CATSDLPSGSLIGEQFF. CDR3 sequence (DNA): TGTGCCACCAGTGATTTGCCGAGCGGGAGTTTAATTGGTGAGCAGTTCTTC.

CDR3 nucleotide sequence: TGTGCCAGCGAGGGGGGTAGCGGGATCTCAAGCTCCTACAATGAGCAGTTCTTC. This encodes CASEGGSGISSSYNEQFF. The rearrangement joins TRBV2 to TRBJ2-1, with 8 bases fitting TRBD2. V was clipped by 8 bases and J by 0 bases; unmatched bases: 15. This CDR3 has 18 amino acids. From germline, CDR1 is SNHLY and CDR2 FYNNEI.